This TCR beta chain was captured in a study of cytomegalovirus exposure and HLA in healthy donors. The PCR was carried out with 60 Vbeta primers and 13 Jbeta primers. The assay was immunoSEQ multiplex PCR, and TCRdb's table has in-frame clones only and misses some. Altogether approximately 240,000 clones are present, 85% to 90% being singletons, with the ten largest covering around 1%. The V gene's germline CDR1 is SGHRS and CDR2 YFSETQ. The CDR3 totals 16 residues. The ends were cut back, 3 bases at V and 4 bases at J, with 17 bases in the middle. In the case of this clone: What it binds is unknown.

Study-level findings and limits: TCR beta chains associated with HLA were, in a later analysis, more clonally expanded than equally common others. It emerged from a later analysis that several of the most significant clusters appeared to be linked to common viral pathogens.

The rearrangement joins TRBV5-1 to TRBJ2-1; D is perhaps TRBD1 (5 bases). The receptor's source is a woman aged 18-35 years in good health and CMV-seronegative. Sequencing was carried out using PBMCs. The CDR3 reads CASSSVPSGIYNEQFF. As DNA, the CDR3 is TGCGCCAGCAGCTCGGTCCCCTCAGGGATATACAATGAGCAGTTCTTC.